One and the same sample provided the 15 T cell receptor beta chains below, sequenced in a study of T cell responses to AZD1222 COVID-19 vaccine. Clones were read by immunoSEQ multiplex PCR, and TCRdb kept only the in-frame ones, dropping some. The sample records some 200,000 clones, more than 85% being singletons. Sequences were derived from peripheral blood, sampled on day 0 of MenACWY control vaccination. The receptors stem from an adult in good health.

V and J are TRBV7-6 and TRBJ1-1; tentatively, D is TRBD1 (5 bases). Trimming removed 3 bases at V and 4 bases at J, with 12 bases between. The CDR3 sequence is 14 residues long. The V gene's germline CDR1 is SGHVS and CDR2 FNYEAQ. The chain's CDR3 is CASSLGTGSTEAFF. DNA for the CDR3: TGTGCCAGCAGCTTGGGGACGGGGAGCACTGAAGCTTTCTTT.

This chain joins TRBV5-4 and TRBJ1-2; D is ambiguous. There are 13 residues in the CDR3. Trimming took off 5 bases at V and 0 bases at J, with 8 bases between the two ends. Per the germline V gene, CDR1 is SGHNT and CDR2 is YYREEE (reference sequence). The CDR3 DNA reads TGTGCCAGCAGTCTGAAGGCTAACTATGGCTACACCTTC. This encodes CASSLKANYGYTF.

This chain uses TRBV5-5 with TRBJ1-1; perhaps TRBD1 as D (5 bases). The germline V gene encodes CDR1 SGHKS and CDR2 YYEKEE (reference sequence). The CDR3 runs to 16 residues. The V gene lost 0 bases and the J gene lost 1 base, with 13 bases spanning the gap. This chain's CDR3 is CASSLGQGLENTEAFF. As DNA, the CDR3 is TGTGCCAGCAGCTTGGGGCAGGGTCTGGAGAACACTGAAGCTTTCTTT.

The chain uses TRBV6-5 and TRBJ1-5, with D tentatively TRBD1 (5 bases). This CDR3 has 13 residues. V shed 2 bases and J shed 9 bases, with 11 bases lying between them. The germline V gene has CDR1 MNHEY and CDR2 SVGAGI. The CDR3 is CASSYLGDSPQHF. The CDR3 DNA sequence: TGTGCCAGCAGTTACCTGGGGGACTCGCCCCAGCATTTT.

This chain links TRBV4-3 with TRBJ1-4; TRBD1 agrees at 9 bases. The V gene's germline CDR1 is LGHNA and CDR2 YSLEER. This CDR3 region has 15 residues. V gave up 2 bases and J gave up 8 bases; unmatched junction bases: 6. The DNA for the CDR3 is TGCGCCAGCAGCCAACTGGGGACAGGGAGGGAAAAACTGTTTTTT. Encoded protein: CASSQLGTGREKLFF.

J is TRBJ1-5 and V is TRBV5-8, with a tentative D call TRBD1 (5 bases). CDR1 is SGHTS, CDR2 YDEGEE, per germline. The ends were cut back, 4 bases at V and 1 base at J, with 15 bases in the middle. The CDR3 loop spans 16 amino acids. The CDR3, as DNA: TGTGCCAGCAGCCGGGGGTTCAGCGCCAGCAATCAGCCCCAGCATTTT. Translating it yields CASSRGFSASNQPQHF.

The chain combines TRBV28 with TRBJ2-7, with D perhaps given as TRBD1 or TRBD2 (5 bases each). Germline V gene lookup returns CDR1 MDHEN and CDR2 SYDVKM. V was shortened by 2 bases and J by 6 bases, with 14 bases between the two germline ends. The CDR3 extends over 14 amino acids. The CDR3 protein is CASSLRRRGAEQYF. Written as DNA, the CDR3 is TGTGCCAGCAGTTTACGTCGACGAGGGGCCGAGCAGTACTTC.

The rearrangement links TRBV5-5 to TRBJ1-6; a possible D gene is TRBD1 (6 bases). The V end lost 0 bases, the J end lost 7 bases, and 11 bases lay between the germline ends. CDR3 length: 15 residues. Germline assignment: CDR1 SGHKS and CDR2 YYEKEE (reference sequence). Here the CDR3 DNA reads TGTGCCAGCAGCTTGGATCGGGGGCGGAATTCACCCCTCCACTTT. Encoded protein: CASSLDRGRNSPLHF. Full variable domain (missing parts from reference TRBV5-5 and TRBJ1-6): DAGVTQSPTHLIKTRGQQVTLRCSPISGHKSVSWYQQVLGQGPQFIFQYYEKEERGRGNFPDRFSARQFPNYSSELNVNALLLGDSALYLCASSLDRGRNSPLHFGNGTRLTVT.

The V gene is TRBV11-2, the J gene TRBJ1-3; 7 bases match TRBD1. V lost 7 bases, J lost 3 bases, and 6 bases stayed unmatched. CDR3 length: 14 residues. Germline assignment: CDR1 SGHAT and CDR2 FQNNGV. In nucleotides, the CDR3 is TGTGCCAGCATGGAGGGGGCGGGTGGAAACACCATATATTTT. Amino acids: CASMEGAGGNTIYF.

V usage is TRBV19 and J usage is TRBJ1-2, with a tentative D call TRBD1 (6 bases). Germline-derived CDR1 and CDR2 are LNHDA and SQIVND (reference sequence). This CDR3 has 14 residues. Trimming took 2 bases from V and 5 from J, leaving 12 bases between them. The CDR3 reads CASSISFGQYGYTF. In DNA form, the CDR3 reads TGTGCCAGTAGTATATCTTTCGGACAGTATGGCTACACCTTC.

J is TRBJ2-5 and V is TRBV30; D is uncertain. V was trimmed by 5 bases and J by 4 bases, leaving 11 bases between them. CDR1 is GTSNPN and CDR2 is SVGIG in the germline V gene (reference sequence). The length of the CDR3 is 12 residues. CDR3 sequence reads: CAWGRTPETQYF. Here the CDR3 DNA reads TGTGCCTGGGGGCGGACCCCAGAGACCCAGTACTTC. The full variable domain, with the rest looked up from reference TRBV30 and TRBJ2-5, is SQTIHQWPATLVQPVGSPLSLECTVEGTSNPNLYWYRQAAGRGLQLLFYSVGIGQISSEVPQNLSASRPQDRQFILSSKKLLLSDSGFYLCAWGRTPETQYFGPGTRLLVL.

This chain joins TRBV6-6 and TRBJ1-6, with 10 bases matching TRBD1. This CDR3 contains 15 residues. Germline lookup yields CDR1 MNHNY and CDR2 SVGAGI (reference sequence). The ends lost 4 bases at V and 8 bases at J; junction bases unmatched: 5. The CDR3 DNA reads TGTGCCAGCAGTTGGGACAGGGGAAGGGATTCACCCCTCCACTTT. It specifies CASSWDRGRDSPLHF.

V and J are TRBV2 and TRBJ2-5; a weak D match, TRBD1 (6 bases). The germline V gene encodes CDR1 SNHLY and CDR2 FYNNEI. Deletions cut 7 bases from V and 5 bases from J, with 20 bases between. The CDR3 length is 15 residues. DNA of the CDR3: TGTGCCAGCAACCAGGGGTCGGTGAATAGGGAGACCCAGTACTTC. Translation: CASNQGSVNRETQYF.

This chain uses TRBV3-1 (or the pseudogene TRBV3-2) with TRBJ2-1; D is ambiguous. The CDR3 has 13 residues. Germline V gives CDR1 LGHDT, CDR2 YNNKEL (reference sequence). Trimming removed 4 bases at V and 6 bases at J, with 10 bases between. CDR3 nucleotide sequence: TGTGCCAGCAGCCTCATGGGGTTCAATGAGCAGTTCTTC. This sequence encodes CASSLMGFNEQFF.

This clone occurred once. The chain links TRBV2 to TRBJ1-3; D is uncertain. The CDR3 has 14 residues. V was cut by 7 bases and J by 4 bases, with 14 bases left in between. Germline V gene sequence: CDR1 SNHLY, CDR2 FYNNEI. CDR3 sequence (DNA): TGTGCCAGCAACAACCCTCTCTGGGGAAACACCATATATTTT. Protein: CASNNPLWGNTIYF.